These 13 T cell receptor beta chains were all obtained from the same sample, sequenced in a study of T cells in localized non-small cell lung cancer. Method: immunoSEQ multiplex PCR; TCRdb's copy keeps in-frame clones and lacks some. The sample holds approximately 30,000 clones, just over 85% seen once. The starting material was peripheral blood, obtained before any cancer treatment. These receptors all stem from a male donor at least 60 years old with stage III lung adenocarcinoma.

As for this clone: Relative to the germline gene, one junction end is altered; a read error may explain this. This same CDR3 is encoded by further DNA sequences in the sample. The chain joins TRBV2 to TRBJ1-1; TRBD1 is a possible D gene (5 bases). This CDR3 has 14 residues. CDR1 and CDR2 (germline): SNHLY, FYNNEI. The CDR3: CASSVRRQNSEAFF. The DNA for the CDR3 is TGTGCCAGCAGTGTCAGACGACAGAACTCTGAAGCTTTCTTT.

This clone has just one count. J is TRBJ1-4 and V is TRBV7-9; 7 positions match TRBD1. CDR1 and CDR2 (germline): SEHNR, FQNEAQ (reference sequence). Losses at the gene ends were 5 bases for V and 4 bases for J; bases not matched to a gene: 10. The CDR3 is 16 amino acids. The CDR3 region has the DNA TGTGCCAGCAGCCTTCAGGGGGTAGGCCGTAATGAAAAACTGTTTTTT. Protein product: CASSLQGVGRNEKLFF.

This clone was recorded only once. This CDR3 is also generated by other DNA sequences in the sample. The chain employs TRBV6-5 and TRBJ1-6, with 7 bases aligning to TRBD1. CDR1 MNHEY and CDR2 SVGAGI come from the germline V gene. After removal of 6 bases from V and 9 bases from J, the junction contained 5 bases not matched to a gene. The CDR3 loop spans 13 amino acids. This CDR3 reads CASSRDSRSPLHF. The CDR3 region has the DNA TGTGCCAGCAGCCGGGACAGCCGTTCACCCCTCCACTTT.

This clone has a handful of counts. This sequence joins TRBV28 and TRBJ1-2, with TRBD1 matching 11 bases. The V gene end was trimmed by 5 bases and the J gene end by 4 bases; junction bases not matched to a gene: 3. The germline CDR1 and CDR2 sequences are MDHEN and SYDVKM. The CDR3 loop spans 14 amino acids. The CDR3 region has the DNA TGTGCCAGCAGTCCGGGACAGGGGGTCTATGGCTACACCTTC. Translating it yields CASSPGQGVYGYTF.

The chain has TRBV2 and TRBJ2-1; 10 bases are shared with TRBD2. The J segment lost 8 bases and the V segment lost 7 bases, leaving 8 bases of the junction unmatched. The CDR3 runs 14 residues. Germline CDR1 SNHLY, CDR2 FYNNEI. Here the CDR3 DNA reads TGTGCCAGCAAGTCTAGCGGGAGTTCGGATGAGCAGTTCTTC. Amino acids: CASKSSGSSDEQFF.

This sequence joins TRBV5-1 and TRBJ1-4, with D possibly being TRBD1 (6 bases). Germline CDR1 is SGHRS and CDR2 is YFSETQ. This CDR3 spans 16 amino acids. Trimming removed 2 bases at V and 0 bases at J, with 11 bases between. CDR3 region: CASSFLGGTTNEKLFF. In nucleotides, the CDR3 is TGCGCCAGCAGCTTTTTGGGGGGCACAACTAATGAAAAACTGTTTTTT.

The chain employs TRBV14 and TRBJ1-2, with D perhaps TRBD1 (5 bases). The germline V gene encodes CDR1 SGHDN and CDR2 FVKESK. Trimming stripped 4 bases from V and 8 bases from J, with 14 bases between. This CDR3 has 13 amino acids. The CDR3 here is CASSRARGHGYTF. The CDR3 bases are TGTGCCAGCAGCCGGGCAAGGGGCCACGGCTACACCTTC.

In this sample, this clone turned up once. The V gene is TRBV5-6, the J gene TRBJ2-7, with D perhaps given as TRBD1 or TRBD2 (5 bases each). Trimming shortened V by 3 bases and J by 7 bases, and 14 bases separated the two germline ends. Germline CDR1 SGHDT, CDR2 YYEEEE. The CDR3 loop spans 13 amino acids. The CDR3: CASSWDRSEEQYF. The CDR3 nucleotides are TGTGCCAGCAGCTGGGACCGGAGCGAGGAGCAGTACTTC.

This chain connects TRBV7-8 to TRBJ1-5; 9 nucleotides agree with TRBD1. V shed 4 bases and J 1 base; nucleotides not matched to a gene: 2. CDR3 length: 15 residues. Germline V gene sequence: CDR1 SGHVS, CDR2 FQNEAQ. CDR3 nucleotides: TGTGCCAGCAGCTCACAGGGGGCAAGCAATCAGCCCCAGCATTTT. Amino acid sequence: CASSSQGASNQPQHF.

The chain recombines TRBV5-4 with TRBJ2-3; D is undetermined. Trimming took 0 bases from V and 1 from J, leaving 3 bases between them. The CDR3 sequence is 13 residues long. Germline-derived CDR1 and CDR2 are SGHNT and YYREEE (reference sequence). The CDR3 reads CASSLAGTDTQYF. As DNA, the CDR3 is TGTGCCAGCAGCTTGGCTGGCACAGATACGCAGTATTTT.

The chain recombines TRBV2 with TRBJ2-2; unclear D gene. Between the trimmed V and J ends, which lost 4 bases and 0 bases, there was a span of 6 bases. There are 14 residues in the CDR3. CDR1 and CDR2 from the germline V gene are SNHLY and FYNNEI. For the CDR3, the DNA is TGTGCCAGCAGTGCTATGACGAACACCGGGGAGCTGTTTTTT. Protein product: CASSAMTNTGELFF.

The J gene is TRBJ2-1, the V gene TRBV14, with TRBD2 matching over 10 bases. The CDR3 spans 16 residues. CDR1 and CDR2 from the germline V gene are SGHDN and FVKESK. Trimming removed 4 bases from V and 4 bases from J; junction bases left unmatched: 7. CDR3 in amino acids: CASSLLAGGTYNEQFF. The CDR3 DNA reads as TGTGCCAGCAGCCTCTTAGCGGGAGGCACTTACAATGAGCAGTTCTTC.

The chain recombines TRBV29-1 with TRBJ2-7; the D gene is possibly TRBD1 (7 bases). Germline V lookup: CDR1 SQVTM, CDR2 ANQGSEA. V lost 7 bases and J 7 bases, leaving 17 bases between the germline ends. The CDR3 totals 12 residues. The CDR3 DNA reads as TGCAGCGCAGGGGGGATAGGGGTAGAGCAGTACTTC. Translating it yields CSAGGIGVEQYF.